Below, 2 T cell receptor beta chains from the same sample are listed, as sequenced in a study of human T cells and chemical hapten exposure. TCRdb called the RACE reads again in MiXCR, with one record for every CDR3 protein. The table records 330,000 or so distinct CDR3 sequences, around 6% of them present only once. Time point in this sample: patch test 2, 6 weeks after DPC sensitization. Indicated treatment: therapeutic diphenylcyclopropenone sensitization with weekly scalp DPC. The sequencing here drew on whole blood, taken in connection with sensitization to the hapten diphenylcyclopropenone (DPC). These receptors originate from a woman aged 18 to 35 with alopecia areata. Some clones in this sample may be carry-over from other donors' samples.

This clonotype was found many times. The chain uses TRBV7-2 and TRBJ1-4, with D possibly TRBD1 on 6 matching bases. CDR3 length: 13 amino acids. Germline assignment: CDR1 SGHTA and CDR2 FQGNSA. The V and J ends lost 11 bases and 0 bases respectively, with 10 bases between them. CDR3 sequence (DNA): TGTGCCTGCACAGGGCCAACTAATGAAAAACTGTTTTTT. Translation: CACTGPTNEKLFF. Variable domain in full (rest from reference TRBV7-2 and TRBJ1-4): GAGVSQSPSNKVTEKGKDVELRCDPISGHTALYWYRQSLGQGLEFLIYFQGNSAPDKSGLPSDRFSAERTGGSVSTLTIQRTQQEDSAVYLCACTGPTNEKLFFGSGTQLSVL.

This sequence joins TRBV9 and TRBJ2-1, with 12 bases identical to TRBD2. This CDR3 spans 14 amino acids. With V trimmed by 0 bases and J by 11 bases, 3 bases remained unmatched. In germline, CDR1 is SGDLS, CDR2 YYNGEE. The CDR3 protein is CASSVGLAGAKQFF. The CDR3 region has the DNA TGTGCCAGCAGCGTAGGACTAGCGGGGGCTAAGCAGTTCTTC.